This T cell receptor (beta chain) was obtained from a study of blood T cell repertoires in COVID-19. For the study at large: The United States, Italy and Spain were the sources of the acute and convalescent COVID-19 samples.

The study drew participants aged roughly 18 to 89 years from approximately 23 US areas. Resolution of symptoms, clearance, or two negative PCRs was present in recovered Cohort 3 donors. Clones were read by immunoSEQ multiplex PCR, and TCRdb kept only the in-frame ones, dropping some. The profile shows about 180,000 clones, around 85% of them singletons. Germline-derived CDR1 and CDR2 are MDHEN and SYDVKM. This CDR3 comprises 14 residues. V was clipped by 11 bases and J by 5 bases, with 19 bases between them. This chain uses TRBV28 with TRBJ1-5, with a weak D call TRBD1 (5 bases). The origin of this receptor is a man in his forties who had recovered from COVID-19. Sample: PBMCs or T cells enriched from blood (not recorded which). This CDR3 is CAWGASLGDQPQHF. The CDR3 DNA sequence: TGTGCCTGGGGTGCATCTTTAGGGGATCAGCCCCAGCATTTT.